A selection of T cell receptor beta chains follows, all from one sample in a study of human T cells and chemical hapten exposure. A single record per CDR3 protein comes from TCRdb applying MiXCR to the RACE reads. The sample gives about 190,000 distinct CDR3 sequences, 20% to 25% of which show up once; 2.5% is in the top ten. The sequenced sample was whole blood, obtained in connection with sensitization to the hapten diphenylcyclopropenone (DPC). Every receptor here comes from a middle-aged woman with alopecia areata. Some clones in this sample may be carry-over from other donors' samples. Each CDR3 is given with its conserved first and last residue. D genes are given only for firm matches. The listing skips clone size in some rows; elsewhere it reads once, few, many or a size class.

clone_size j_call v_call d_call cdr3_aa cdr3_nt
- TRBJ2-2 TRBV28 - CASSITEVSGELFF TGTGCCAGCAGTATCACTGAGGTCTCCGGGGAGCTGTTTTTT
- TRBJ2-5 TRBV5-1 TRBD2 CASSLSGGGLETQYF TGCGCCAGCAGCTTGTCTGGCGGGGGGTTGGAGACCCAGTACTTC
- TRBJ2-3 TRBV7-9 - CASSSRPDTQYF TGTGCCAGCAGCAGCAGACCAGATACGCAGTATTTT
few TRBJ1-3 TRBV6-5 - CASSYLVPGNTIYF TGTGCCAGCAGTTACCTGGTGCCTGGAAACACCATATATTTT
many TRBJ2-1 TRBV12-3/TRBV12-4 - CASSLYRTSSYNEQFF TGTGCCAGCAGTTTATATCGCACCAGCTCCTACAATGAGCAGTTCTTC
- TRBJ2-3 TRBV7-9 - CASSLGPGYTQYF TGTGCCAGCAGCTTAGGGCCGGGTTATACGCAGTATTTT
- TRBJ2-1 TRBV25-1 TRBD2 CASQTSGRSSFEQFF TGTGCCAGCCAGACTAGCGGGAGGTCCAGTTTTGAGCAGTTCTTC
few TRBJ2-3 TRBV29-1 - CSVRRGPGSADTQYF TGCAGCGTCAGGAGGGGACCGGGAAGTGCAGATACGCAGTATTTT
- TRBJ2-7 TRBV6-5 - CASSYDPASYEQCF TGTGCCAGCAGTTACGACCCGGCCTCCTACGAGCAGTGCTTC
- TRBJ2-3 TRBV27 - CASSHGLPDTQYF TGTGCCAGCAGCCACGGACTACCAGATACGCAGTATTTT
once TRBJ2-2 TRBV12-3/TRBV12-4 - CASSGTSNTGELFF TGTGCCAGCAGCGGGACGTCGAACACCGGGGAGCTGTTTTTT
many TRBJ2-3 TRBV15 - CATSRDRAGATDTQYF TGTGCCACCAGCAGAGATCGTGCCGGGGCCACAGATACGCAGTATTTT
- TRBJ2-6 TRBV7-7 - CASSTRPDAVLTF TGTGCTAGCAGCACCCGCCCGGACGCCGTCCTGACTTTC
- TRBJ1-1 TRBV7-9 TRBD1 CASSPHRGQGTEAFF TGTGCCAGCAGCCCTCACAGGGGGCAGGGGACTGAAGCTTTCTTT
- TRBJ2-2 TRBV3-1 - CASSFSNTGELFF TGTGCCAGCAGCTTCTCGAACACCGGGGAGCTGTTTTTT
- TRBJ2-7 TRBV10-3 TRBD1 CAISDGTGGGEQYF TGTGCCATCAGTGATGGGACAGGGGGCGGCGAGCAGTACTTC
- TRBJ2-3 TRBV14 TRBD1 CASSGTGTGLTDTQYF TGTGCCAGCAGCGGGACCGGGACAGGGCTCACAGATACGCAGTATTTT